The 25 T cell receptor beta chains below all came from one sample that was sequenced in a study of graft-versus-host responses after intestinal transplantation. Measured with immunoSEQ multiplex PCR; TCRdb has only the in-frame clones, and not every one. Here the sample spans 98,000 or so clones, roughly 86% being singletons. Sequenced material: PBMCs, taken 255 days after intestinal transplant. The origin of the receptors is a human patient who received an intestinal transplant, so some T cells may come from the graft donor.

V usage is TRBV28 and J usage is TRBJ2-1, with TRBD2 matching over 9 bases. V dropped 4 bases and J dropped 5; count of bases not matched to a gene: 9. In germline, CDR1 is MDHEN, CDR2 SYDVKM. The CDR3 is made up of 16 amino acids. CDR3 coding DNA: TGTGCCAGCAGTTACCACGGCGGGGGGGCAAACAATGAGCAGTTCTTC. Amino acids: CASSYHGGGANNEQFF.

CDR3 DNA sequence: TGTGCCAGCAGTTCGGTACTCAGTGAAGGGGCGAATACCTACGAGCAGTACTTC. Translation gives CASSSVLSEGANTYEQYF. The rearrangement joins TRBV28 to TRBJ2-7, with D perhaps matching TRBD1 (5 bases). The CDR3 runs to 18 residues. CDR1 is MDHEN and CDR2 is SYDVKM in the germline V gene. The ends were cut back, 4 bases at V and 2 bases at J, with 24 bases in the middle.

This clone has just one count. V and J are TRBV13 and TRBJ2-2; D gene unclear. The CDR3 runs 13 residues. The germline V and J ends were trimmed by 4 bases and 9 bases, with 12 bases remaining between them. Germline CDR1 reads PRHDT; CDR2 reads FYEKMQ (reference sequence). The CDR3 DNA reads TGTGCCAGCAGCTCCTTAACACCCCGGGAGCTGTTTTTT. The encoded protein is CASSSLTPRELFF.

There are a few counts of this clone. V is TRBV7-9 and J is TRBJ1-2; D gene ambiguous. Germline V gene sequence: CDR1 SEHNR, CDR2 FQNEAQ (reference sequence). Trimming shortened V by 5 bases and J by 4 bases, and 14 bases separated the two germline ends. CDR3 size: 14 residues. The CDR3 sequence: CASSPPVGSYGYTF. Written as DNA, the CDR3 is TGTGCCAGCAGCCCTCCCGTGGGGTCCTATGGCTACACCTTC. The full variable domain, completed using reference TRBV7-9 and TRBJ1-2, is DTGVSQNPRHKITKRGQNVTFRCDPISEHNRLYWYRQTLGQGPEFLTYFQNEAQLEKSRLLSDRFSAERPKGSFSTLEIQRTEQGDSAMYLCASSPPVGSYGYTFGSGTRLTVV.

The DNA for the CDR3 is TGTGCCAGCAGTACAGGGGACGTTGAGCAGTACGTC. It is translated as CASSTGDVEQYV. The chain is built from TRBV7-3 and TRBJ2-7, with 7 bases that match TRBD1. CDR1 SGHTA and CDR2 FQGTGA come from the germline V gene. The CDR3 has 12 amino acids. V was clipped by 6 bases and J by 7 bases; unmatched bases: 6.

The chain uses TRBV4-2 and TRBJ1-1; unclear D gene. The CDR3 has 12 residues. The V end lost 1 base, the J end lost 4 bases, and 4 bases lay between the germline ends. Germline assignment: CDR1 LGHNA and CDR2 YNFKEQ. The CDR3 region is CASSQGPTEAFF. The CDR3 region has the DNA TGTGCCAGCAGCCAAGGGCCCACTGAAGCTTTCTTT.

The chain employs TRBV28 and TRBJ1-2; D is uncertain. Trimming left V 6 bases short and J 3 bases short, with 17 bases between. The CDR3 is 15 amino acids. Germline CDR1 is MDHEN and CDR2 is SYDVKM. In DNA form, the CDR3 reads TGTGCCAGCAGGCGAGGGTGGGCAGGTGACTATGGCTACACCTTC. This sequence encodes CASRRGWAGDYGYTF.

Here the CDR3 DNA reads TGTGCCAGCAGCTTAGATTCGCGGGACTCCGGCACCGGGGAGCTGTTTTTT. Translated: CASSLDSRDSGTGELFF. This rearrangement joins TRBV7-8 to TRBJ2-2; a weak D match, TRBD2 (6 bases). The germline gives CDR1 SGHVS, CDR2 FQNEAQ. The CDR3 is made up of 17 amino acids. Trimming pared 1 base from V and 4 bases from J, leaving 16 bases between.

This chain links TRBV7-2 with TRBJ1-6; the D is unclear. Trimming pared 0 bases from V and 10 bases from J, leaving 10 bases between. The germline V gene has CDR1 SGHTA and CDR2 FQGNSA. The CDR3 loop spans 14 amino acids. The CDR3 DNA sequence: TGTGCCAGCAGCTTAGCAGGGATGGGCTCACCCCTCCACTTT. Amino acid sequence: CASSLAGMGSPLHF. Drawing the rest from reference TRBV7-2 and TRBJ1-6, the complete variable domain is GAGVSQSPSNKVTEKGKDVELRCDPISGHTALYWYRQSLGQGLEFLIYFQGNSAPDKSGLPSDRFSAERTGGSVSTLTIQRTQQEDSAVYLCASSLAGMGSPLHFGNGTRLTVT.

V is TRBV29-1 and J is TRBJ1-2, with 8 bases identical to TRBD1. The CDR3 is 17 amino acids. V lost 2 bases, J lost 0 bases, and 11 bases stayed unmatched. Germline CDR1 SQVTM, CDR2 ANQGSEA. The CDR3 sequence is CSVESPGQVKTNYGYTF. The CDR3 nucleotides read TGCAGCGTTGAATCGCCGGGACAGGTCAAAACTAACTATGGCTACACCTTC.

This chain links TRBV5-4 with TRBJ2-3; 8 nucleotides align to TRBD2. The V segment lost 1 base and the J segment 6 bases; nucleotides outside the gene matches: 7. The CDR3 loop spans 15 amino acids. CDR1 and CDR2 (germline): SGHNT, YYREEE (reference sequence). CDR3 sequence (DNA): TGTGCCAGCAGCTTGAGCGGGGGTTGGGCGGATACGCAGTATTTT. Its translation: CASSLSGGWADTQYF. Together with reference TRBV5-4 and TRBJ2-3, the CDR3 gives the full variable domain: ETGVTQSPTHLIKTRGQQVTLRCSSQSGHNTVSWYQQALGQGPQFIFQYYREEENGRGNFPPRFSGLQFPNYSSELNVNALELDDSALYLCASSLSGGWADTQYFGPGTRLTVL.

This clone has only one observation. The chain is built from TRBV6-6 and TRBJ1-2; D is undetermined. V gave up 5 bases and J gave up 2 bases, with 12 bases separating them. The CDR3 is 14 amino acids. Germline CDR1 reads MNHNY; CDR2 reads SVGAGI (reference sequence). CDR3 DNA: TGTGCCAGCAGTCGCCTTTCTGGCAACTATGGCTACACCTTC. It translates to CASSRLSGNYGYTF.

The J gene is TRBJ1-4, the V gene TRBV4-1; D ambiguous. This CDR3 has 16 amino acids. V lost 3 bases and J lost 0, with 11 bases in between. The germline V gene encodes CDR1 MGHRA and CDR2 YSYEKL. The DNA for the CDR3 is TGCGCCAGCAGCCAGTTCCCCGAACCAACTAATGAAAAACTGTTTTTT. Translation gives CASSQFPEPTNEKLFF.

A note on this clone: At one boundary the junction diverges from the germline segment, which might be a read error. The V call is TRBV7-7, the J call TRBJ2-5; the D gene is possibly TRBD2 (6 bases). Per germline, CDR1 SSHAT and CDR2 FNYEAQ (reference sequence). This CDR3 has 14 residues. The CDR3 coding sequence is TGTGCTAGCAGCTTAGGACGCGGGGTCGGGACCCAGTACTTC. It translates to CASSLGRGVGTQYF.

This clone appeared a few times. CDR3 amino acids: CATPYWSGNTIYF. DNA of the CDR3: TGTGCCACCCCTTATTGGTCCGGAAACACCATATATTTT. The V gene is TRBV14, the J gene TRBJ1-3, with D unclear. From germline, CDR1 is SGHDN and CDR2 FVKESK. This CDR3 region has 13 residues. V lost 10 bases to trimming and J lost 4 bases, with 14 bases between them.

The chain combines TRBV2 with TRBJ2-2; a possible D gene is TRBD2 (7 bases). The CDR3 has 15 amino acids. Germline CDR1 is SNHLY and CDR2 is FYNNEI. Trimming shortened V by 3 bases and J by 2 bases, and 10 bases separated the two germline ends. CDR3 protein: CASSERGTNTGELFF. As DNA, the CDR3 is TGTGCCAGCAGTGAGCGGGGGACAAACACCGGGGAGCTGTTTTTT.

The chain has TRBV14 and TRBJ2-7; 7 positions match TRBD1. The CDR3 is made up of 14 amino acids. V shed 4 bases and J 3 bases; nucleotides not matched to a gene: 6. Germline V gene data show CDR1 as SGHDN and CDR2 as FVKESK. The CDR3 DNA follows: TGTGCCAGCAGCCGAGGGGACAGCTTCTACGAGCAGTACGTC. It specifies CASSRGDSFYEQYV.

V gene TRBV5-6 combines with J gene TRBJ2-1; D not certain. Germline CDR1 reads SGHDT; CDR2 reads YYEEEE. This CDR3 has 11 amino acids. V lost 1 base and J lost 10, with 6 bases in between. The CDR3 nucleotides read TGTGCCAGCAGCTTGTTGGGGGAGCAGTTCTTC. Amino acid sequence: CASSLLGEQFF.

This rearrangement joins TRBV7-9 to TRBJ2-3; 10 bases align to TRBD2. Looked up from germline, CDR1 is SEHNR and CDR2 is FQNEAQ (reference sequence). J was trimmed by 2 bases and V by 6 bases; bases with no gene match: 11. This CDR3 region has 17 residues. CDR3 DNA sequence: TGTGCCAGCAGTCCGGGGAGCGGGGGGGCCCCCACAGATACGCAGTATTTT. This translates into CASSPGSGGAPTDTQYF.

To note about this clone: Germline and junction disagree at one end, which may indicate a read error. This chain joins TRBV5-1 and TRBJ2-1; unclear D gene. The CDR3 length is 15 residues. In germline, CDR1 is SGHRS, CDR2 YFSETQ. DNA for the CDR3: TGCGCCGTTGCATTGGTCCCCGAAGTCGGTCGGTTCCGAATCTTC. Protein: CAVALVPEVGRFRIF.

This clone came up a few times. The genes are TRBV2 and TRBJ1-2; D call uncertain. CDR3 length: 14 residues. The V gene lost 1 base and the J gene lost 1 base, with 7 bases spanning the gap. The germline V gene encodes CDR1 SNHLY and CDR2 FYNNEI. The CDR3 protein is CASSEGADNYGYTF. As DNA, the CDR3 is TGTGCCAGCAGTGAAGGTGCAGATAACTATGGCTACACCTTC.

This clone showed up just once. The V and J genes are TRBV6-4 and TRBJ1-2; 11 bases are shared with TRBD1. CDR1 is MRHNA and CDR2 is SNTAGT in the germline V gene. There are 14 residues in the CDR3. Germline trimming cut 6 bases from V and 3 bases from J; bases unmatched to any gene: 3. This CDR3 is CASSPGQGDYGYTF. The CDR3 region has the DNA TGTGCCAGCAGCCCGGGACAGGGGGACTATGGCTACACCTTC.

This clone was observed a few times. The V gene is TRBV30, the J gene TRBJ2-7, with 7 bases fitting TRBD1. V was pared by 3 bases and J by 0 bases, with 8 bases of the junction left unmatched. The CDR3 runs 15 residues. Germline CDR1 and CDR2: GTSNPN and SVGIG (reference sequence). As DNA, the CDR3 is TGTGCCTGGAGACCCGTCGGACAGGCCTCCTACGAGCAGTACTTC. Its translation is CAWRPVGQASYEQYF.

The V gene is TRBV10-3, the J gene TRBJ1-4; D uncertain. The V end was cut by 2 bases, the J end by 7 bases, with 11 bases between. The CDR3 is 14 residues long. The germline V gene encodes CDR1 ENHRY and CDR2 SYGVKD. The CDR3 here is CAISEPLNAEKLFF. CDR3 DNA: TGTGCCATCAGTGAGCCCCTTAATGCTGAAAAACTGTTTTTT.

The CDR3 DNA sequence: TGCAGCGTTGAAGAAGGGACTAGCGGGGGGGGGAGGACCGGGGAGCTGTTTTTT. Translation: CSVEEGTSGGGRTGELFF. This sequence joins TRBV29-1 and TRBJ2-2, with TRBD2 identical over 16 bases. This CDR3 spans 18 amino acids. Germline CDR1 and CDR2: SQVTM and ANQGSEA. The J segment lost 5 bases and the V segment lost 0 bases, leaving 6 bases of the junction unmatched.